The source of this TCR beta chain is a study of CD8+ T cells in alopecia areata. Findings of the study overall: Relative to mice, TCR sharing across patients was less clear, a difference possibly HLA-related.

Comments on this clone: What it recognizes is unknown.

Unmatched junction bases numbered 0, after V lost 4 bases and J lost 1 base. The CDR3 has 12 amino acids. Looked up from germline, CDR1 is GTSNPN and CDR2 is SVGIG (reference sequence). Sequencing templates came from extracted RNA that was reverse transcribed into cDNA. Using immunoSEQ multiplex PCR, the repertoire was profiled, and TCRdb retains in-frame clones only, with some absent. This table has about 98,000 clones, 40% to 55% appearing once. Cell sorting was applied to PBMCs, and CD4+ and CD8+ T cells were collected. Sequenced: CD4+ T cells sorted from blood. This TCR came from a human donor with alopecia areata. The chain recombines TRBV30 with TRBJ2-5, with 7 bases lining up with TRBD2. The CDR3 DNA reads as TGTGCCTGGACTAGCGGCCAAGAGACCCAGTACTTC. Its translation is CAWTSGQETQYF.